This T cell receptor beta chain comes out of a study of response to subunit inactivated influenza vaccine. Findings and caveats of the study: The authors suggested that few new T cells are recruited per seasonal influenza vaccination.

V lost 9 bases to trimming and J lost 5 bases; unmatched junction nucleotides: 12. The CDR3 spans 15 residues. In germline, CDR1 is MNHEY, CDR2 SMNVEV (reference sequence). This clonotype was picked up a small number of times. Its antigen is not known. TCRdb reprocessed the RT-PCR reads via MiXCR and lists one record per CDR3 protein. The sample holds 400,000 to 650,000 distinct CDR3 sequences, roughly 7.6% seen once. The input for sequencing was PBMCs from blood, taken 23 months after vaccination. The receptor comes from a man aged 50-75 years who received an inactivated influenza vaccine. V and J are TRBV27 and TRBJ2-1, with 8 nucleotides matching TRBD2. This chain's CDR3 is CASHLSGGQHNEQFF. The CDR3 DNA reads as TGTGCCAGTCATTTAAGCGGGGGCCAACACAATGAGCAGTTCTTC.